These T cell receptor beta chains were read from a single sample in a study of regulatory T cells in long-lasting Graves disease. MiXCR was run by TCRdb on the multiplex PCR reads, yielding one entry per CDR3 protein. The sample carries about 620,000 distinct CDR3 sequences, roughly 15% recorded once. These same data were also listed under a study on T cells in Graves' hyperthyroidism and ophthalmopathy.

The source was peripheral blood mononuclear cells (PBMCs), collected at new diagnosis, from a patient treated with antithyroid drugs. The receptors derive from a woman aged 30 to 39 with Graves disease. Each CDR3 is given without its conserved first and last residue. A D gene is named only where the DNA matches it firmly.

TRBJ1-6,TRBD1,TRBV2,ASTTYPGQGTPLH
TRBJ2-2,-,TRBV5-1,ASSLGGRNTGELF
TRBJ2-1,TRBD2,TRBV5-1,ASSLAQLAGGPPYNEQF
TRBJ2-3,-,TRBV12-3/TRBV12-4,ASSLNRPDTQY
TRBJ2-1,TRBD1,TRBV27,ASSLKRDRGKARPDNEQF
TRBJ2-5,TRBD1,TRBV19,ASSSGTGLRETQY
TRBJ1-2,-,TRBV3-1,ASSQEVGPFYGYT
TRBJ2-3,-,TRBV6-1,ASSGQALLTDTQY
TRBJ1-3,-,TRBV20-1,SASPAGGGLVSGNTIY
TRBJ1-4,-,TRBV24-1,ATSDPGASGNEKLF
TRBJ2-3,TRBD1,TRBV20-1,SARGQGNTDTQY
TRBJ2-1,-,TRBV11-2,ASSRGAGRAGDEQF
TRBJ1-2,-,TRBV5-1,ASSLRTATNYGYT
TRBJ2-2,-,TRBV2,ASKLDPYTGELF
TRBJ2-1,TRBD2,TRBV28,ASRYRGSRLAGQRNSSYNEQF
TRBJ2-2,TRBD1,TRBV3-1,ASSQYRNRGSTGELF
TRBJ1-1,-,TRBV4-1,ASSPPNGERTEAF
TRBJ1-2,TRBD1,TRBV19,ASRRTGSNYGYT
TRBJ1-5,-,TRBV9,ASSVFGGLEPQH
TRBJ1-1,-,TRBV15,ATSRASSTEAF
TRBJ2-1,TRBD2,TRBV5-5,ASSSIKASGSYNEQF
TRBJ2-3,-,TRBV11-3,ASSSGGATQY
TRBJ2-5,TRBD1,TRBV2,ASRQTGGKETQY
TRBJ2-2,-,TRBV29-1,SARNSLTNTGELF
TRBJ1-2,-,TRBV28,ASSFGRMRGYT
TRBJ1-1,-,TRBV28,ASSSRVGAF
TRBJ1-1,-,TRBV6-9,ASSSNTGNTNLNTEAF
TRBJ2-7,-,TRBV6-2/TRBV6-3,ATSDSWGSYEQY
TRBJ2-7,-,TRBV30,AFSGTTYEQY
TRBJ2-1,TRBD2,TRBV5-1,ASSFRLAVVSPNRNEQF
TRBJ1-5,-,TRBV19,ASIDTGGQPQH
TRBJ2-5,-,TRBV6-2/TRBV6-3,ASSYGAKQETQY
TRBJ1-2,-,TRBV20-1,SASYGYGYT
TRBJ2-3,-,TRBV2,ASSQERLVTQY
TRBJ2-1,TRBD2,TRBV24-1,ATSDLPPSGRAYNEQF
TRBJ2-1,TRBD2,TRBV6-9,ASSLYSTSGSAYEQF
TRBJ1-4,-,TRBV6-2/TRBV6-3,ASSYSTGSGQEKLF
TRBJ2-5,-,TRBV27,ASSLAWAETQY
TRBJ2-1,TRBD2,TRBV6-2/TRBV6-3,ASTFAGAGNEQF
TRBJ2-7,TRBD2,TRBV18,ASSDGRDYNREQY
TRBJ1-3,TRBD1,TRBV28,ASSTPGQPSGNTIY
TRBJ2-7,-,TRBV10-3,AIRAASEQY
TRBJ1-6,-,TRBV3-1,ASSQGKDSMSGRNSPLH
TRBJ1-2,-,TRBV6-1,ASSEARGTFYGYT
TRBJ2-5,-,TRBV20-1,SAGMDGQETQY
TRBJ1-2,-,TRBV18,ASSTRQGHGCT
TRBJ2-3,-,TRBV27,ASSLGRLTDTQY
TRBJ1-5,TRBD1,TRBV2,ASTAGGTIRNQPQH
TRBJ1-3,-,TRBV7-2,ASSLGTYSGNTIY
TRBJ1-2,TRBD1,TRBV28,ASSDRGYGYT